These 25 T cell receptor beta chains originate from one sample sequenced in a study of T-cell memory formation after mild COVID-19. TCRdb processed the 5' RACE reads anew with MiXCR; each CDR3 protein has one entry. The table records 400,000 to 500,000 distinct CDR3 sequences, approximately 18% of them present only once. Material for sequencing was PBMCs or a T cell subset sorted from them (not recorded which). Receptors were obtained from a young man who had mild COVID-19 (a few samples of this study predate the infection). Cell type and time point are not known.

This clonotype has a handful of counts. CDR3 residues: CASSPRTGGYYEQYF. DNA of the CDR3: TGCGCCAGCAGCCCGAGGACAGGGGGCTATTACGAGCAGTACTTC. The chain has TRBV5-1 and TRBJ2-7, with 11 bases matching TRBD1. Germline assignment: CDR1 SGHRS and CDR2 YFSETQ. CDR3 length: 15 amino acids. V gave up 4 bases and J gave up 4 bases; unmatched junction bases: 7.

This clonotype was recorded a few times. V gene TRBV7-9 combines with J gene TRBJ2-1; D may match TRBD1 or TRBD2 (5 bases each). Germline lookup yields CDR1 SEHNR and CDR2 FQNEAQ (reference sequence). V was shortened by 5 bases and J by 8 bases, with 19 bases between the two germline ends. The CDR3 loop spans 15 amino acids. CDR3 protein: CASSPRRGYEDEQFF. The CDR3 coding sequence is TGTGCCAGCAGCCCCCGACGGGGCTATGAAGATGAGCAGTTCTTC.

The V call is TRBV7-9, the J call TRBJ2-1, with TRBD1 matching 7 bases. Germline CDR1 reads SEHNR; CDR2 reads FQNEAQ (reference sequence). The V gene end was trimmed by 5 bases and the J gene end by 4 bases; junction bases not matched to a gene: 8. The CDR3 extends over 15 amino acids. CDR3 protein: CASSHRDRSYNEQFF. In nucleotides, the CDR3 is TGTGCCAGCAGCCACCGGGACAGAAGTTACAATGAGCAGTTCTTC.

This clonotype was observed a few times. The CDR3 is CASSLTTLRTDTQYF. The CDR3 nucleotides read TGTGCCAGCAGCTTAACTACGCTGAGGACAGATACGCAGTATTTT. The rearrangement joins TRBV7-3 to TRBJ2-3; D is unresolved. V was pared by 0 bases and J by 3 bases, with 10 bases between. Germline V gene lookup returns CDR1 SGHTA and CDR2 FQGTGA. The CDR3 loop spans 15 amino acids.

This chain joins TRBV5-1 and TRBJ2-7; the D gene is possibly TRBD1 (6 bases). CDR1 is SGHRS and CDR2 is YFSETQ in the germline V gene. V dropped 0 bases and J dropped 6 bases, with 10 bases sitting between them. The CDR3 is 13 amino acids. CDR3: CASSLAGVGEQYV. The DNA of the CDR3 is TGCGCCAGCAGCTTGGCAGGGGTGGGCGAGCAGTACGTC.

This clonotype appeared a few times. This chain uses TRBV4-1 with TRBJ1-1, with 7 bases fitting TRBD1. Germline V gene data show CDR1 as MGHRA and CDR2 as YSYEKL. Trimming cost V 3 bases and J 11 bases; bases outside gene matches: 3. The CDR3 totals 11 residues. The DNA for the CDR3 is TGCGCCAGCAGCCAGACAGGGTCGGCTTTCTTT. It yields the protein CASSQTGSAFF.

V gene TRBV5-4 combines with J gene TRBJ1-1; maybe TRBD1 (5 bases). V lost 4 bases to trimming and J lost 2 bases, with 12 bases between them. Germline lookup yields CDR1 SGHNT and CDR2 YYREEE (reference sequence). The CDR3 sequence is 14 residues long. CDR3 nucleotides: TGTGCCAGCAGCGCCAGGGTGGGAAACACTGAAGCTTTCTTT. Residues: CASSARVGNTEAFF.

The chain uses TRBV7-2 and TRBJ1-3; D gene ambiguous. The germline CDR1 and CDR2 sequences are SGHTA and FQGNSA. This CDR3 is built from 13 residues. Trimming removed 7 bases from V and 0 bases from J, with 7 bases in between. This CDR3 is CASTGISGNTIYF. DNA of the CDR3: TGTGCCAGCACCGGGATCTCTGGAAACACCATATATTTT.

This clonotype has only a few counts. This sequence joins TRBV20-1 and TRBJ2-5; D possibly corresponds to TRBD2 (7 bases). The CDR3 is 13 amino acids. V lost 6 bases and J lost 3, with 14 bases in between. Germline V gene data show CDR1 as DFQATT and CDR2 as SNEGSKA (reference sequence). The CDR3 sequence is CSAGGDIKETQYF. The CDR3 coding sequence is TGCAGTGCGGGAGGGGACATAAAAGAGACCCAGTACTTC.

The CDR3: CASSQYRGGDSPLHF. The CDR3 DNA follows: TGTGCCAGCAGCCAATACAGGGGCGGAGATTCACCCCTCCACTTT. This chain connects TRBV14 to TRBJ1-6, with 7 bases that match TRBD1. This CDR3 comprises 15 residues. The ends lost 2 bases at V and 8 bases at J; junction bases unmatched: 6. Germline-derived CDR1 and CDR2 are SGHDN and FVKESK.

Details on this clonotype: Its ends do not fully match the called genes, so a read error is possible. This chain uses TRBV29-1 with TRBJ2-5; either TRBD1 or TRBD2 may fit D (5 bases each). The CDR3 totals 15 residues. Per germline, CDR1 SQVTM and CDR2 ANQGSEA. The chain's CDR3 is CSVKVEALVGETKYF. The DNA for the CDR3 is TGCAGCGTCAAGGTTGAGGCGCTCGTGGGGGAGACCAAGTACTTC.

The chain is built from TRBV12-3 or TRBV12-4 and TRBJ1-6, with D hard to call. This CDR3 region has 13 residues. V was trimmed by 7 bases and J by 0 bases, leaving 4 bases between them. The CDR3 region has the DNA TGTGCCAGCACTTCCTCCTATAATTCACCCCTCCACTTT. Encoded protein: CASTSSYNSPLHF.

This clonotype was seen a few times. V is TRBV5-1 and J is TRBJ2-3; no definite D call. V was clipped by 1 base and J by 5 bases, with 8 bases between them. The germline V gene encodes CDR1 SGHRS and CDR2 YFSETQ. There are 13 residues in the CDR3. The CDR3 DNA sequence: TGCGCCAGCAGCTTGAACTCAAAAGATACGCAGTATTTT. This translates into CASSLNSKDTQYF.

This clonotype came up a few times. The chain employs TRBV7-6 and TRBJ2-3; no clear D. Germline values: CDR1 SGHVS, CDR2 FNYEAQ. With 1 base removed from V and 2 bases from J, the gap between germline ends came to 10 bases. The CDR3 totals 15 residues. Here the CDR3 DNA reads TGTGCCAGCAGCTTAGAGAATCCTTTCACAGATACGCAGTATTTT. It is translated as CASSLENPFTDTQYF.

This clonotype was seen a few times. The gene calls are TRBV6-2 or TRBV6-3 and TRBJ2-1; D remains unclear. The CDR3 totals 13 residues. Germline assignment: CDR1 MNHEY and CDR2 SVGEGT. With 0 bases removed from V and 9 bases from J, the gap between germline ends came to 9 bases. CDR3 sequence reads: CASSYSIHPEQFF. The CDR3 DNA reads TGTGCCAGCAGTTACTCGATACACCCTGAGCAGTTCTTC.

The rearrangement links TRBV5-1 to TRBJ2-2; D remains unclear. Trimming removed 0 bases from V and 10 bases from J, with 16 bases in between. Per germline, CDR1 SGHRS and CDR2 YFSETQ. The CDR3 runs 15 residues. The CDR3 nucleotides are TGCGCCAGCAGCTTGGCAGGACGAACCCACGAGGAGCTGTTTTTT. Its translation: CASSLAGRTHEELFF.

This clonotype was counted ten times or more. The chain employs TRBV12-3 or TRBV12-4 and TRBJ2-1; 8 positions match TRBD1. This CDR3 contains 12 residues. With V trimmed by 5 bases and J by 8 bases, 2 bases remained unmatched. The CDR3 DNA sequence: TGTGCCAGCAGTGACAGGGGACATGAGCAGTTCTTC. Amino acid sequence: CASSDRGHEQFF.

This clonotype came up a few times. This sequence joins TRBV3-1 and TRBJ2-3; TRBD2 matches at 13 bases. Germline trimming cut 4 bases from V and 2 bases from J; bases unmatched to any gene: 3. Germline V CDR1 and CDR2: LGHDT, YNNKEL (reference sequence). This CDR3 contains 16 residues. CDR3 nucleotides: TGTGCCAGCAGCCCGACTAGCGGGGGGACCACAGATACGCAGTATTTT. Protein product: CASSPTSGGTTDTQYF.

This clonotype has a handful of counts. The chain recombines TRBV3-1 with TRBJ2-3; no clear D gene. With 0 bases removed from V and 13 bases from J, the gap between germline ends came to 14 bases. The CDR3 has 13 amino acids. The germline V gene encodes CDR1 LGHDT and CDR2 YNNKEL (reference sequence). The chain's CDR3 is CASSQDLRAREYF. The CDR3 DNA follows: TGTGCCAGCAGCCAAGATCTAAGGGCCCGGGAGTATTTT.

V gene TRBV30 combines with J gene TRBJ2-7, with 8 bases aligning to TRBD1. From germline, CDR1 is GTSNPN and CDR2 SVGIG (reference sequence). CDR3 length: 14 residues. The trim removed 4 bases at V and 5 bases at J, leaving 10 bases unmatched. The DNA of the CDR3 is TGTGCCTGGAACTACCAGGACAGGGTTGACGAGCAGTACTTC. Translating gives CAWNYQDRVDEQYF.

CDR3 coding DNA: TGTGCCAGCAGCTTATACAGCGGGGGGACCGGGGAGCTGTTTTTT. It encodes CASSLYSGGTGELFF. The chain has TRBV7-9 and TRBJ2-2; 9 nucleotides line up with TRBD2. This CDR3 contains 15 residues. Germline V gene data show CDR1 as SEHNR and CDR2 as FQNEAQ (reference sequence). V lost 2 bases to trimming and J lost 5 bases; unmatched junction nucleotides: 3.

The sample holds many counts of this clonotype. The V gene is TRBV5-1, the J gene TRBJ2-3; D unresolved. Germline V CDR1 and CDR2: SGHRS, YFSETQ. The ends were cut back, 5 bases at V and 6 bases at J, with 10 bases in the middle. CDR3 length: 12 residues. For the CDR3, the DNA is TGCGCCAGCAGGGCTGATGCGGATACGCAGTATTTT. Its protein is CASRADADTQYF.

This clonotype occurred a few times. The rearrangement joins TRBV4-3 to TRBJ2-3; D might be TRBD1 or TRBD2, each matching 6 bases. V was trimmed by 0 bases and J by 0 bases, leaving 13 bases between them. Germline CDR1 and CDR2: LGHNA and YSLEER. The CDR3 is 17 amino acids. CDR3 DNA: TGCGCCAGCAGCCAAGATTTGGGAGGACAGAGCACAGATACGCAGTATTTT. It codes for CASSQDLGGQSTDTQYF.

This clonotype was seen more than once but under ten times. The CDR3 DNA sequence: TGCGCCAGCAGTCGCCCCATCGGGACAGCACAAGAGACCCAGTACTTC. Translation: CASSRPIGTAQETQYF. The chain combines TRBV23-1 with TRBJ2-5; TRBD1 matches at 7 bases. Being an ORF, TRBV23-1 has a function that is uncertain. The CDR3 consists of 16 residues. J gave up 2 bases and V 4 bases, and 10 bases lay outside the gene matches.

The chain has TRBV4-3 and TRBJ2-3; 10 bases are shared with TRBD1. The CDR3 contains 17 residues. Losses at the gene ends were 4 bases for V and 4 bases for J; bases not matched to a gene: 11. Germline V gene sequence: CDR1 LGHNA, CDR2 YSLEER. The CDR3 loop is CASSPRTGGYYPDTQYF. CDR3 DNA sequence: TGCGCCAGCAGCCCCCGGACAGGGGGATATTACCCAGATACGCAGTATTTT.